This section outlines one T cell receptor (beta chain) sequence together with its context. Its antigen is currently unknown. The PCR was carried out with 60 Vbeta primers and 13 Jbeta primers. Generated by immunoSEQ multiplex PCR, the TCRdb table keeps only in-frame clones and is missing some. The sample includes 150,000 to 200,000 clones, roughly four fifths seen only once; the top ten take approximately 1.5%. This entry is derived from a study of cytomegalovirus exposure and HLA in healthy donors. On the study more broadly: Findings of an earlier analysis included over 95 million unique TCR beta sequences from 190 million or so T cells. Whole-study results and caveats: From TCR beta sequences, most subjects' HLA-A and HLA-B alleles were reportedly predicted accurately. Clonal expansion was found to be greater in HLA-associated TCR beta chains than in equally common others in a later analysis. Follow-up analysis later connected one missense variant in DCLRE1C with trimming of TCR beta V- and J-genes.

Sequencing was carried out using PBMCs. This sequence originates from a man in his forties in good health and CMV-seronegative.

CDR3 residues: CASSLTPLAGGYNEQFF. CDR3 in DNA: TGCGCCAGCAGCTTAACCCCCCTAGCGGGAGGATACAATGAGCAGTTCTTC. The V call is TRBV5-1, the J call TRBJ2-1; 11 bases agree with TRBD2. In germline, CDR1 is SGHRS, CDR2 YFSETQ. This CDR3 region has 17 residues. The V gene end was trimmed by 2 bases and the J gene end by 4 bases; junction bases not matched to a gene: 8.